Below, 30 T cell receptor beta chains from the same sample are listed, as sequenced in a study of OX40 agonist ivuxolimab in advanced cancers. Generated by immunoSEQ multiplex PCR, the TCRdb table keeps only in-frame clones and is missing some. The sample yields 70,000 to 95,000 clones, 80% to 85% seen once. Sequencing was performed on CD4+ or CD8+ T cells sorted from blood, taken in a trial of the OX40 agonist ivuxolimab. The source is an adult with an advanced solid tumor such as melanoma, head and neck, liver or kidney cancer.

V usage is TRBV1 and J usage is TRBJ2-7; the DNA was not used to check the table's D call, TRBD2. TRBV1 is a pseudogene. The CDR3 extends over 18 amino acids. CDR3 in amino acids: CTSSQALVLAGARYEQYV. CDR3 DNA sequence: TGCACCAGCAGCCAGGCTTTAGTTCTAGCGGGGGCCAGATACGAGCAGTACGTC.

This rearrangement joins TRBV6-5 to TRBJ1-2, with 8 bases that match TRBD1. J was trimmed by 8 bases and V by 6 bases; bases with no gene match: 11. Germline CDR1 MNHEY, CDR2 SVGAGI. This CDR3 region has 14 residues. The DNA of the CDR3 is TGTGCCAGCAGCTCACTGGGACAGGTCCACGGCTACACCTTC. It specifies CASSSLGQVHGYTF.

This clone was observed a single time. This chain links TRBV29-1 with TRBJ2-7; D call uncertain. Trimming removed 7 bases at V and 5 bases at J, with 12 bases between. CDR3 length: 11 residues. Germline V gene data show CDR1 as SQVTM and CDR2 as ANQGSEA. CDR3 residues: CSAFAYDEQYF. The CDR3 DNA sequence: TGCAGCGCCTTCGCCTACGACGAGCAGTACTTC.

This sequence joins TRBV12-5 and TRBJ2-5; D uncertain. This CDR3 comprises 14 residues. The V gene lost 2 bases and the J gene lost 2 bases, with 9 bases spanning the gap. The germline gives CDR1 LGHNT, CDR2 FRNRAP. The CDR3 DNA follows: TGTGCTAGTGGTTTGATCAACGGGCAAGAGACCCAGTACTTC. Translated: CASGLINGQETQYF.

Of note for this clone: Other DNA sequences within the sample encode an identical CDR3. V usage is TRBV4-1 and J usage is TRBJ1-5; D uncertain. V shed 3 bases and J shed 1 base, with 10 bases lying between them. There are 15 residues in the CDR3. Per germline, CDR1 MGHRA and CDR2 YSYEKL. As DNA, the CDR3 is TGCGCCAGCAGCCAGGACTGGGTGAGCAATCAGCCCCAGCATTTT. Protein product: CASSQDWVSNQPQHF.

In this sample, this clone turned up once. This rearrangement joins TRBV18 to TRBJ1-3, with D unresolved. This CDR3 has 16 amino acids. Germline V gene data show CDR1 as KGHSH and CDR2 as LQKENI. V lost 4 bases and J 0 bases, leaving 13 bases between the germline ends. The CDR3 bases are TGTGCCAGCTCACTCCCGCTCAAGACCTCTGGAAACACCATATATTTT. It translates to CASSLPLKTSGNTIYF.

This chain connects TRBV27 to TRBJ2-5; 10 nucleotides line up with TRBD2. CDR3 size: 18 residues. CDR1 and CDR2 from the germline V gene are MNHEY and SMNVEV (reference sequence). Germline trimming cut 2 bases from V and 0 bases from J; bases unmatched to any gene: 9. In DNA, the CDR3 is TGTGCCAGCAGTTTAGTCGCTAGCGGGGGCATCTACCAAGAGACCCAGTACTTC. Translated: CASSLVASGGIYQETQYF.

There are a few counts of this clone. The chain combines TRBV2 with TRBJ2-1, with 10 bases matching TRBD2. CDR1 is SNHLY, CDR2 FYNNEI, per germline. This CDR3 comprises 14 residues. Trimming removed 4 bases from V and 9 bases from J; junction bases left unmatched: 6. The CDR3 here is CASSAQRGGGEQFF. Written as DNA, the CDR3 is TGTGCCAGCAGTGCCCAGCGGGGGGGCGGTGAGCAGTTCTTC.

The V gene is TRBV7-9, the J gene TRBJ1-4; no definite D call. V was shortened by 2 bases and J by 0 bases, with 7 bases between the two germline ends. CDR3 size: 15 residues. CDR1 is SEHNR and CDR2 is FQNEAQ in the germline V gene (reference sequence). The DNA for the CDR3 is TGTGCCAGCAGCTTATTGGCAACAACTAATGAAAAACTGTTTTTT. Translating gives CASSLLATTNEKLFF.

This chain links TRBV15 with TRBJ2-5; a weak D match, TRBD2 (5 bases). With 4 bases removed from V and 0 bases from J, the gap between germline ends came to 6 bases. Germline CDR1 LNHNV, CDR2 YYDKDF (reference sequence). The CDR3 extends over 13 amino acids. DNA for the CDR3: TGTGCCACCAGCAACGGGAACCAAGAGACCCAGTACTTC. Its translation is CATSNGNQETQYF.

V and J are TRBV30 and TRBJ1-2, with unresolved D. Germline V CDR1 and CDR2: GTSNPN, SVGIG (reference sequence). The V end lost 2 bases, the J end lost 7 bases, and 14 bases lay between the germline ends. The CDR3 spans 13 residues. CDR3 loop: CAWSPQRVSGYTF. The CDR3 DNA sequence: TGTGCCTGGAGTCCCCAGAGGGTTTCTGGCTACACCTTC.

The CDR3 here is CASSYSYDPGAEAFF. The CDR3 bases are TGTGCCAGCAGTTACTCTTATGACCCGGGGGCTGAAGCTTTCTTT. J is TRBJ1-1 and V is TRBV6-5, with D maybe TRBD1 (5 bases). The CDR3 contains 15 residues. CDR1 is MNHEY, CDR2 SVGAGI, per germline. V lost 0 bases, J lost 6 bases, and 14 bases lay in between.

This chain's CDR3 is CASSPDRASGQQTQYF. DNA of the CDR3: TGTGCCAGCAGCCCTGACAGGGCTAGCGGTCAACAGACCCAGTACTTC. The J gene is TRBJ2-5, the V gene TRBV4-2; either TRBD1 or TRBD2 may fit D (7 bases each). Germline CDR1 and CDR2: LGHNA and YNFKEQ. Trimming pared 4 bases from V and 6 bases from J, leaving 21 bases between. The CDR3 covers 16 residues.

A remark on this clone: The same CDR3 can be traced to other DNA sequences in this sample. V gene TRBV19 combines with J gene TRBJ2-2, with a possible D match to TRBD1 (6 bases). This CDR3 spans 14 amino acids. V shed 8 bases and J shed 0 bases, with 10 bases lying between them. Germline V gene lookup returns CDR1 LNHDA and CDR2 SQIVND (reference sequence). CDR3 protein: CASRGQTNTGELFF. The CDR3 bases are TGTGCCAGTCGCGGACAGACGAACACCGGGGAGCTGTTTTTT.

The chain joins TRBV18 to TRBJ1-2, with D possibly being TRBD1 (5 bases). Germline loops: CDR1 KGHSH, CDR2 LQKENI. V lost 6 bases to trimming and J lost 2 bases, with 25 bases between them. The CDR3 has 18 residues. The CDR3 DNA sequence: TGTGCCAGCTCTCCTGATAGGGGCCCCTCGGGGCGAAACTATGGCTACACCTTC. Translated, it gives CASSPDRGPSGRNYGYTF.

V usage is TRBV9 and J usage is TRBJ1-2, with D unclear. V lost 0 bases and J lost 8, with 11 bases in between. Per the germline V gene, CDR1 is SGDLS and CDR2 is YYNGEE. The CDR3 loop spans 13 amino acids. The CDR3 coding sequence is TGTGCCAGCAGCGTAGTTCCAGAGCGGGGCTACACCTTC. This sequence encodes CASSVVPERGYTF.

This clone was recorded only once. This chain connects TRBV18 to TRBJ2-2; weak D call: TRBD1 (6 bases). The V gene's germline CDR1 is KGHSH and CDR2 LQKENI. Trimming stripped 1 base from V and 0 bases from J, with 9 bases between. This CDR3 spans 16 amino acids. The CDR3 nucleotides read TGTGCCAGCTCACCACTAGGGGGATCGAACACCGGGGAGCTGTTTTTT. Translation gives CASSPLGGSNTGELFF.

V and J are TRBV30 and TRBJ2-7; no reliable D call. CDR3 length: 12 residues. V was trimmed by 3 bases and J by 4 bases, leaving 10 bases between them. Germline V gene sequence: CDR1 GTSNPN, CDR2 SVGIG (reference sequence). For the CDR3, the DNA is TGTGCCTGGAGATCCTCCGGGTACGAGCAGTACTTC. It codes for CAWRSSGYEQYF.

The chain employs TRBV6-1 and TRBJ1-6, with TRBD1 matching over 7 bases. J gave up 4 bases and V 5 bases, and 2 bases lay outside the gene matches. This CDR3 is 14 amino acids long. Germline CDR1 and CDR2: MNHNS and SASEGT. The CDR3 region has the DNA TGTGCCAGCAGTTCGGGACAGTATAATTCACCCCTCCACTTT. Protein: CASSSGQYNSPLHF.

This chain connects TRBV4-2 to TRBJ2-1, with TRBD1 as a possible D gene (6 bases). CDR1 is LGHNA and CDR2 is YNFKEQ in the germline V gene. There are 16 residues in the CDR3. Trimming removed 1 base at V and 6 bases at J, with 16 bases between. The CDR3 reads CASSQAGWVQGNEQFF. The CDR3 nucleotides are TGTGCCAGCAGCCAAGCGGGTTGGGTACAGGGCAATGAGCAGTTCTTC.

This sequence joins TRBV4-2 and TRBJ2-3; D is possibly TRBD2 (5 bases). CDR3 size: 15 residues. Germline V lookup: CDR1 LGHNA, CDR2 YNFKEQ. V lost 5 bases and J lost 3, with 15 bases in between. The CDR3 region is CASSALLGGTDTQYF. The CDR3 DNA reads as TGTGCCAGCAGCGCTTTACTAGGTGGAACAGATACGCAGTATTTT.

The rearrangement joins TRBV4-3 to TRBJ2-3; 7 bases are a match to TRBD2. This CDR3 comprises 17 residues. The J segment lost 2 bases and the V segment lost 0 bases, leaving 8 bases of the junction unmatched. In germline, CDR1 is LGHNA, CDR2 YSLEER. CDR3 coding DNA: TGCGCCAGCAGCCAAGAGGCAAGCGGGGTGATCACAGATACGCAGTATTTT. It codes for CASSQEASGVITDTQYF.

This clone has more than one count but fewer than ten. The chain uses TRBV11-2 and TRBJ2-7, with 7 bases that match TRBD2. V shed 8 bases and J 3 bases; nucleotides not matched to a gene: 10. The CDR3 runs to 14 residues. Germline V CDR1 and CDR2: SGHAT, FQNNGV. The CDR3 bases are TGTGCCAGCCGCGGGAGCGGATACCTCTACGAGCAGTACGTC. Translated: CASRGSGYLYEQYV.

V and J are TRBV10-3 and TRBJ1-5, with D maybe TRBD1 (6 bases). The CDR3 covers 13 residues. V gave up 7 bases and J gave up 6 bases, with 13 bases separating them. The V gene's germline CDR1 is ENHRY and CDR2 SYGVKD. The CDR3 bases are TGTGCCATCAAGGGGGACGAAAGTCAGCCCCAGCATTTT. As protein: CAIKGDESQPQHF.

J is TRBJ2-6 and V is TRBV15; D tentatively fits TRBD1 or TRBD2 (5 bases each). V lost 3 bases to trimming and J lost 0 bases, with 6 bases between them. Germline lookup yields CDR1 LNHNV and CDR2 YYDKDF (reference sequence). The CDR3 sequence is 15 residues long. The CDR3 is CATSSGASGANVLTF. As DNA, the CDR3 is TGTGCCACCAGCAGCGGGGCCTCTGGGGCCAACGTCCTGACTTTC.

The chain employs TRBV5-1 and TRBJ2-7, with D possibly being TRBD1 or TRBD2 (5 bases each). V was shortened by 7 bases and J by 2 bases, with 16 bases between the two germline ends. Germline V CDR1 and CDR2: SGHRS, YFSETQ. CDR3 size: 14 residues. The CDR3 DNA reads as TGCGCCAGCTATAGCGAAAGGGGAGCCTACGAGCAGTACTTC. It is translated as CASYSERGAYEQYF.

The rearrangement uses TRBV28 and TRBJ2-3; TRBD2 agrees at 9 bases. This CDR3 is built from 14 residues. The germline V gene has CDR1 MDHEN and CDR2 SYDVKM. With 7 bases clipped from V and 1 base from J, the junction kept 3 bases outside the gene matches. The CDR3 bases are TGTGCCAGCAAGTCTAGCGGGGGCACAGATACGCAGTATTTT. Protein sequence: CASKSSGGTDTQYF.

The chain has TRBV10-3 and TRBJ2-7, with TRBD1 matching over 7 bases. Germline V gene lookup returns CDR1 ENHRY and CDR2 SYGVKD. Unmatched junction bases numbered 7, after V lost 5 bases and J lost 3 bases. The CDR3 spans 14 residues. The CDR3 is CAISRQGPVYEQYV. CDR3 bases: TGTGCCATCAGTAGACAGGGACCGGTCTACGAGCAGTACGTC.

The chain joins TRBV6-5 to TRBJ1-5, with 10 bases lining up with TRBD1. Germline assignment: CDR1 MNHEY and CDR2 SVGAGI. Trimming removed 4 bases from V and 2 bases from J; junction bases left unmatched: 5. The CDR3 extends over 16 amino acids. The CDR3 loop reads CASSWVGTGGNQPQHF. CDR3 nucleotides: TGTGCCAGCAGTTGGGTAGGGACAGGGGGCAATCAGCCCCAGCATTTT.

The rearrangement joins TRBV7-2 to TRBJ2-1; 11 bases are a match to TRBD2. The CDR3 is 15 amino acids. V lost 5 bases, J lost 9 bases, and 9 bases stayed unmatched. The germline gives CDR1 SGHTA, CDR2 FQGNSA. The CDR3 protein is CASSPPSGGLGEQFF. The DNA for the CDR3 is TGTGCCAGCAGCCCCCCTAGCGGGGGGCTCGGTGAGCAGTTCTTC.